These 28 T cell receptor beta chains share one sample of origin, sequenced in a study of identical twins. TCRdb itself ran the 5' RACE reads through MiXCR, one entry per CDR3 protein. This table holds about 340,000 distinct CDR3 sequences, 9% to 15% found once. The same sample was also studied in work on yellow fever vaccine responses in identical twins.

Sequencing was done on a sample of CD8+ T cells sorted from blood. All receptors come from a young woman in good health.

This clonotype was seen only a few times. CDR3 sequence reads: CATSARESYNSPLHF. CDR3 DNA: TGTGCCACCAGCGCGCGGGAGTCCTATAATTCACCCCTCCACTTT. V is TRBV15 and J is TRBJ1-6; unclear D gene. Deletions cut 5 bases from V and 1 base from J, with 9 bases between. The CDR3 consists of 15 residues. CDR1 is LNHNV and CDR2 is YYDKDF in the germline V gene (reference sequence).

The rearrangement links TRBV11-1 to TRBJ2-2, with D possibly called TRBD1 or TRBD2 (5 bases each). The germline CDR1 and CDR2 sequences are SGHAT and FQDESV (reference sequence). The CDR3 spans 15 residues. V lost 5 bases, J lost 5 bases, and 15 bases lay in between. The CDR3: CASSIMDGATGELFF. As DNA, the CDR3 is TGTGCCAGCAGCATAATGGACGGGGCAACCGGGGAGCTGTTTTTT. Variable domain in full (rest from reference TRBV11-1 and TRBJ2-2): EAEVAQSPRYKITEKSQAVAFWCDPISGHATLYWYRQILGQGPELLVQFQDESVVDDSQLPKDRFSAERLKGVDSTLKIQPAELGDSAMYLCASSIMDGATGELFFGEGSRLTVL.

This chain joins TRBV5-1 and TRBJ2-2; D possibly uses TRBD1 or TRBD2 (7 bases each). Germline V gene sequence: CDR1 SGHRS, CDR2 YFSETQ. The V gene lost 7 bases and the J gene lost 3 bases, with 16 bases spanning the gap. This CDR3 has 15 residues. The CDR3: CASYAGGADTGELFF. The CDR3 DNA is TGCGCCAGCTACGCAGGGGGGGCCGACACCGGGGAGCTGTTTTTT.

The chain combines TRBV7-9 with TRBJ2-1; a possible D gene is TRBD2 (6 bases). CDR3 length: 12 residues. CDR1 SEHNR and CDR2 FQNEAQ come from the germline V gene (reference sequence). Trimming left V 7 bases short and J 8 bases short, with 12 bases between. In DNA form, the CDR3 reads TGTGCCAGCATGCAAAGGGAGGATGAGCAGTTCTTC. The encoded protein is CASMQREDEQFF.

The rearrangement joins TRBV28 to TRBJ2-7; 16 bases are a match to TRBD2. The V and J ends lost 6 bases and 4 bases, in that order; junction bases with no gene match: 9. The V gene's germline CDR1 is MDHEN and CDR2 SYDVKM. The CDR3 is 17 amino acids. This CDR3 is CASRKGTSGRARYEQYF. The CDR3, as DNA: TGTGCCAGCAGGAAAGGGACTAGCGGGAGGGCGAGGTACGAGCAGTACTTC.

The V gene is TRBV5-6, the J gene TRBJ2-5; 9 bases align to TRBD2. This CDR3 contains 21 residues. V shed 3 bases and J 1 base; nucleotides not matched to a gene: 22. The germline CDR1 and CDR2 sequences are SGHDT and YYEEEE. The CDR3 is CASSWRYGGTRLAEPQETQYF. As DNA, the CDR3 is TGTGCCAGCAGCTGGCGGTATGGGGGGACCAGACTAGCGGAGCCCCAAGAGACCCAGTACTTC.

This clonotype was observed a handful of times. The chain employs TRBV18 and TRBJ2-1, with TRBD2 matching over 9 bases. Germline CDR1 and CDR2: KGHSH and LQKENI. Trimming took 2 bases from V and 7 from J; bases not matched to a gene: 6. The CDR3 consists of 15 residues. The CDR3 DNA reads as TGTGCCAGCTCACCAAGGACTAGCGACGTAAATGAGCAGTTCTTC. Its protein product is CASSPRTSDVNEQFF. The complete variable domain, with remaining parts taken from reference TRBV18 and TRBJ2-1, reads NAGVMQNPRHLVRRRGQEARLRCSPMKGHSHVYWYRQLPEEGLKFMVYLQKENIIDESGMPKERFSAEFPKEGPSILRIQQVVRGDSAAYFCASSPRTSDVNEQFFGPGTRLTVL.

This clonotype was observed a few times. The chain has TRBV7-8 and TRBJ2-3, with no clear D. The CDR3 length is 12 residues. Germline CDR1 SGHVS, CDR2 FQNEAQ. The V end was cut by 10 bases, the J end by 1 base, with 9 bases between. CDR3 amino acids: CATMTGTDTQYF. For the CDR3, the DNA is TGTGCCACCATGACCGGCACAGATACGCAGTATTTT.

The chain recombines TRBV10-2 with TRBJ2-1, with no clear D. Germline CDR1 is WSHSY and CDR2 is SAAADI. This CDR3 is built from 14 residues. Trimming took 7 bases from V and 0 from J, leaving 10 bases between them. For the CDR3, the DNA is TGCGCCAGCACGGATATGGGCTCCTACAATGAGCAGTTCTTC. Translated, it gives CASTDMGSYNEQFF.

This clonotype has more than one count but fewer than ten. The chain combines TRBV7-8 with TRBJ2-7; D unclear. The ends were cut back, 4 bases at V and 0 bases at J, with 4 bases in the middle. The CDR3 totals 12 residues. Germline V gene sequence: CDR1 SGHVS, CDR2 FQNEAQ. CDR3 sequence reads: CASSSFSYEQYV. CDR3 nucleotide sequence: TGTGCCAGCAGCTCGTTCTCCTACGAGCAGTACGTC.

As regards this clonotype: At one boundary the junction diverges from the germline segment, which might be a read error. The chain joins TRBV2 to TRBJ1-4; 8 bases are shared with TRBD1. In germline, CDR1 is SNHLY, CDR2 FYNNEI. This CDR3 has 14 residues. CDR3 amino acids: CASREQGGNEKLSF. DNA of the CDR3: TGTGCCAGCAGAGAACAGGGGGGTAATGAGAAACTGTCTTTT.

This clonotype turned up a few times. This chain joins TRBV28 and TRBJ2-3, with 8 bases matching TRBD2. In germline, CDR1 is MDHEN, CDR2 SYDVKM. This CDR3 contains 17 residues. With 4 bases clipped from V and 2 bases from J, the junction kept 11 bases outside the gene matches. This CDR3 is CASSSPAQRGNTDTQYF. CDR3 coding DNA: TGTGCCAGCAGTTCCCCGGCTCAGCGGGGGAACACAGATACGCAGTATTTT.

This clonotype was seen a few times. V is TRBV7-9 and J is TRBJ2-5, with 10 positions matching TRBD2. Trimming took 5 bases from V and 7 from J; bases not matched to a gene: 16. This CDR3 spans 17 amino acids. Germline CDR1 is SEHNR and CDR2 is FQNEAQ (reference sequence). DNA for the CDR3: TGTGCCAGCAGCAGGAAGACTAGCGGGCCCCAGGGAGGGACCCAGTACTTC. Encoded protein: CASSRKTSGPQGGTQYF.

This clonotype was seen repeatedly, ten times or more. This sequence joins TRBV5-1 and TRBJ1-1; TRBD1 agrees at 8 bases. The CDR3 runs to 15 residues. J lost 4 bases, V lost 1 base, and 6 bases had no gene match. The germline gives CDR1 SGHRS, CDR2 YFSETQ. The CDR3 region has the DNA TGCGCCAGCAGCTTGTTTGCCACAGGGGGCACTGAAGCTTTCTTT. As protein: CASSLFATGGTEAFF.

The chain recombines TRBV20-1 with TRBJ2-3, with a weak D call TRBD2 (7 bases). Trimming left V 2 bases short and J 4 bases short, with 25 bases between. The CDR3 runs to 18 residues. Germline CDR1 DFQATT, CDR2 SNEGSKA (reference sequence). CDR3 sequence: CSARHIKGEGGRADTQYF. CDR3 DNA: TGCAGTGCTAGACATATCAAGGGGGAGGGAGGTAGGGCAGATACGCAGTATTTT.

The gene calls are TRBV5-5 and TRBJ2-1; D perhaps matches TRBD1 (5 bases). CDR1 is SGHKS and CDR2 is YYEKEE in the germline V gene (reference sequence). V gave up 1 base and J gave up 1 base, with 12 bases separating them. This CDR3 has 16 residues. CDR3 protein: CASSLWIQGSYNEQFF. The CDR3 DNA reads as TGTGCCAGCAGCTTGTGGATTCAGGGATCCTACAATGAGCAGTTCTTC.

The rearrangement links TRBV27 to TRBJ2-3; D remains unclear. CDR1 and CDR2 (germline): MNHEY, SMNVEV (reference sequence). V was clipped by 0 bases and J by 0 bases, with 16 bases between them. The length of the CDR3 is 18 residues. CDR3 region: CASSLSGRSATSTDTQYF. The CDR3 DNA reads TGTGCCAGCAGTTTATCAGGAAGGAGCGCTACTAGCACAGATACGCAGTATTTT.

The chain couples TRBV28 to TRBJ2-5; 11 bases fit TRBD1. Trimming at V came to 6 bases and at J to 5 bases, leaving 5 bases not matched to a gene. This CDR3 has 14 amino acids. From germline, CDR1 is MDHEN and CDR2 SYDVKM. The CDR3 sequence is CASRRDRGFETQYF. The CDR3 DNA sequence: TGTGCCAGCAGACGGGACAGGGGGTTCGAGACCCAGTACTTC.

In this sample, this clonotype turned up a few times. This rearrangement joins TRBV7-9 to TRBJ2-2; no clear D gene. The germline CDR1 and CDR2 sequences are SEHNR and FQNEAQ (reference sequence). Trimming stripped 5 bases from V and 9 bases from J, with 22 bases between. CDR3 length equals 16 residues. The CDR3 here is CASSHQGLIVTRELFF. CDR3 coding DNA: TGTGCCAGCAGCCACCAAGGGCTGATAGTAACCCGGGAGCTGTTTTTT.

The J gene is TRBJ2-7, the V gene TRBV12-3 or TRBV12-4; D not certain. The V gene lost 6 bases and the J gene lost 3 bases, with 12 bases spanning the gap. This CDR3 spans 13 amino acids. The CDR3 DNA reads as TGTGCCAGCAGCGTTGGGCCAATCTACGAGCAGTACGTC. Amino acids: CASSVGPIYEQYV.

CDR3 bases: TGTGCCAGCAGTGAAGCGCCGGCAGGGACCTACGAGCAGTACTTC. Translated, it gives CASSEAPAGTYEQYF. This rearrangement joins TRBV2 to TRBJ2-7, with a weak D call TRBD1 (5 bases). This CDR3 has 15 amino acids. Trimming took off 0 bases at V and 2 bases at J, with 11 bases between the two ends. Germline CDR1 reads SNHLY; CDR2 reads FYNNEI.

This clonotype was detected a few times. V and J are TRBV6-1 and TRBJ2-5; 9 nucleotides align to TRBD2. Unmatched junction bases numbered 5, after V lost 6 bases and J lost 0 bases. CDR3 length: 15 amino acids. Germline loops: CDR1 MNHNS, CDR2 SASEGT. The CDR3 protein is CASSPTSGYQETQYF. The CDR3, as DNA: TGTGCCAGCAGCCCGACTAGCGGCTACCAAGAGACCCAGTACTTC.

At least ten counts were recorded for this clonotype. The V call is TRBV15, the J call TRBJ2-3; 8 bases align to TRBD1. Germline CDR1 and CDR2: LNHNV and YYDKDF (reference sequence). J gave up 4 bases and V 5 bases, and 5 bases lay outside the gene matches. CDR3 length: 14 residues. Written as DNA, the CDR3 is TGTGCCACCAGCGGACAGGGTGCCGCAGATACGCAGTATTTT. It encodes CATSGQGAADTQYF. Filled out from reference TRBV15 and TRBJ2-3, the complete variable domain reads DAMVIQNPRYQVTQFGKPVTLSCSQTLNHNVMYWYQQKSSQAPKLLFHYYDKDFNNEADTPDNFQSRRPNTSFCFLDIRSPGLGDTAMYLCATSGQGAADTQYFGPGTRLTVL.

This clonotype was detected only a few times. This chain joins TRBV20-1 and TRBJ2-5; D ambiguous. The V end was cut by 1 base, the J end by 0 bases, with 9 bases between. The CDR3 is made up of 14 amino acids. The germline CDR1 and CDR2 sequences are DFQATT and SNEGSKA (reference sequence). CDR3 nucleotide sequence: TGCAGTGCTAGAGCGTTGGGGTACCAAGAGACCCAGTACTTC. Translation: CSARALGYQETQYF.

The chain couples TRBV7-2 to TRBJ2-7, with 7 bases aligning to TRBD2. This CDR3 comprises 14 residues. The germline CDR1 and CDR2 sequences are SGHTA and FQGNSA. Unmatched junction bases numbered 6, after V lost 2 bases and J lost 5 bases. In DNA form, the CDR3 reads TGTGCCAGCAGCTTAAGAACTAGCGCCCACGAGCAGTACTTC. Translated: CASSLRTSAHEQYF.

The CDR3, as DNA: TGTGCCACCAGTGAAGCGGGACAGGGGTACACCGGGGAGCTGTTTTTT. Translated: CATSEAGQGYTGELFF. The chain employs TRBV24-1 and TRBJ2-2, with 10 nucleotides matching TRBD1. The CDR3 has 16 amino acids. V lost 4 bases and J lost 3; bases outside the gene matches: 4. The germline V gene has CDR1 KGHDR and CDR2 SFDVKD.

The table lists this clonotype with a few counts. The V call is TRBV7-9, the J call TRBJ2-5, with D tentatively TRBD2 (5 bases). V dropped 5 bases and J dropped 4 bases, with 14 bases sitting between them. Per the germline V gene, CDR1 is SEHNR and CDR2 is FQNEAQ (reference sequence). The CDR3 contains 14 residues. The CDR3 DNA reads TGTGCCAGCAGCCCGATAGCGTATCGAGAGACCCAGTACTTC. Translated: CASSPIAYRETQYF.

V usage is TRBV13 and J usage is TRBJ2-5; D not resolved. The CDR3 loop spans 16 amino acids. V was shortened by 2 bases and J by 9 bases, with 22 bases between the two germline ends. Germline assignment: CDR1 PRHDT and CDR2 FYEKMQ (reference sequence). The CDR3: CASSLSSWTRDLSQYF. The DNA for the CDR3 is TGTGCCAGCAGCTTATCCTCTTGGACCAGAGATTTGTCCCAGTACTTC. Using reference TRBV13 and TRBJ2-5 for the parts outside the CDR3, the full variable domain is AAGVIQSPRHLIKEKRETATLKCYPIPRHDTVYWYQQGPGQDPQFLISFYEKMQSDKGSIPDRFSAQQFSDYHSELNMSSLELGDSALYFCASSLSSWTRDLSQYFGPGTRLLVL.